Listed below are T cell receptor beta chains from one sample, sequenced in a study of CD8 T cells in ankylosing spondylitis. TCRdb used MiXCR to reprocess the 5' RACE reads, holding one entry per CDR3 protein. The data contain about 24,000 distinct CDR3 sequences, about 17% of them singletons. Sequenced input: blood. Source of these receptors: a male donor with ankylosing spondylitis or in good health (not recorded which). CDR3s include the opening cysteine and the closing phenylalanine or tryptophan. The order of the fields is clone size, D gene, J gene, V gene, CDR3 DNA, CDR3 protein. A D gene is named only where the DNA matches it firmly. Where a row states a size, it is once, few, many or the class of an expanded clone; other rows omit it.

NA	NA	TRBJ2-2	TRBV20-1	TGCAGTGCTAGGTCTTCGAACCAGAACACCGGGGAGCTGTTTTTT	CSARSSNQNTGELFF
many	NA	TRBJ2-6	TRBV5-1	TGCGCCAGCAGCCTCCCTACCTCTGGGGCCAACGTCCTGACTTTC	CASSLPTSGANVLTF
NA	NA	TRBJ2-3	TRBV6-5	TGTGCCAGCAGTCCGTTAAGCGGACCTAGCACAGATACGCAGTATTTT	CASSPLSGPSTDTQYF
NA	TRBD1	TRBJ2-5	TRBV7-8	TGTGCCAGCAGCCCAGACTCAAGGGGGCCCGGAGAGACCCAGTACTTC	CASSPDSRGPGETQYF
NA	NA	TRBJ2-3	TRBV7-2	TGTGCCAGCAGCTTAGGGGCAGATACGCAGTATTTT	CASSLGADTQYF
many	NA	TRBJ1-4	TRBV20-1	TGCAGTGCTAGAGAATTAGGTCTGGAACTGTTTTTT	CSARELGLELFF
few	NA	TRBJ2-1	TRBV28	TGTGCCAGCAGTAACAGGGTGTTCAATGAGCAGTTCTTC	CASSNRVFNEQFF
NA	NA	TRBJ2-5	TRBV7-2	TGTGCCAGCAGCTTAGTTGGGGGGGCCGTCCAAGAGACCCAGTACTTC	CASSLVGGAVQETQYF
many	NA	TRBJ2-2	TRBV11-2	TGTGCCAGCAGCGGCGTTAGAAATGGCGGGGAGCTGTTTTTT	CASSGVRNGGELFF
NA	NA	TRBJ2-2	TRBV10-3	TGTGCCATCAGTGACCGCGCTCGCACCGGGGAGCTGTTTTTT	CAISDRARTGELFF
NA	NA	TRBJ2-1	TRBV7-2	TGTGCCAGCAGTTTAGTAGGGCGAGACAATGAGCAGTTCTTC	CASSLVGRDNEQFF
NA	NA	TRBJ1-4	TRBV3-1	TGTGCCAGCAGCCCCCGTTGGACAGCTGAAAAACTGTTTTTT	CASSPRWTAEKLFF
NA	NA	TRBJ1-1	TRBV29-1	TGCAGCGTTGAAAATGCAGGGACTCGAAACACTGAAGCTTTCTTT	CSVENAGTRNTEAFF
many	TRBD1	TRBJ2-1	TRBV5-1	TGCGCCAGCAGTTTGACAGGGGGCTCCTACAATGAGCAGTTCTTC	CASSLTGGSYNEQFF
NA	TRBD1	TRBJ2-6	TRBV12-3/TRBV12-4	TGTGCCAGCAGTTTAAAGGGGGCGGCTGGGGCCAACGTCCTGACTTTC	CASSLKGAAGANVLTF
NA	NA	TRBJ1-1	TRBV2	TGTGCCACACCTGCCCAGGGTGAGAACACTGAAGCTTTCTTT	CATPAQGENTEAFF
NA	NA	TRBJ1-2	TRBV4-3	TGCGCCAGCAGCCAAGATTTCGACACCCGATATGGCTACACCTTC	CASSQDFDTRYGYTF
few	NA	TRBJ2-2	TRBV6-5	TGTGCCAGCAGTTACGGATGGCAGGGCTACACCGGGGAGCTGTTTTTT	CASSYGWQGYTGELFF
once	NA	TRBJ2-4	TRBV7-2	TGTGCCAGCAGCTCACGGCCAGCCAAAAACATTCAGTACTTC	CASSSRPAKNIQYF
NA	NA	TRBJ2-2	TRBV28	TGTGCCAGCAGTTCGCCGGGACTCTGGGCCGGGGAGCTGTTTTTT	CASSSPGLWAGELFF
NA	NA	TRBJ2-3	TRBV7-9	TGTGCCAGCAGCCCTTCCCCGGCCTATACGCAGTATTTT	CASSPSPAYTQYF
many	NA	TRBJ2-1	TRBV20-1	TGCAGTGCTAGTGGGTTCGGGGGAGGCCCTATTATGAATGAGCAGTTCTTC	CSASGFGGGPIMNEQFF
NA	NA	TRBJ2-2	TRBV5-6	TGTGCCAGCAGCTTGGAGAGGGCCGGGGAGCTGTTTTTT	CASSLERAGELFF
few	NA	TRBJ1-4	TRBV10-3	TGTGCCATCAGTAACAAGGGCCTCGACTTTGAAAAACTGTTTTTT	CAISNKGLDFEKLFF
NA	TRBD2	TRBJ2-3	TRBV5-6	TGTGCCAGCAGCTTGGCCGGACTAGCGGGAGGCGCGGATACGCAGTATTTT	CASSLAGLAGGADTQYF
many	TRBD2	TRBJ2-2	TRBV6-5	TGTGCCAGCAGCCAGGGACTAGCGGGCGGCACCGGGGAGCTGTTTTTT	CASSQGLAGGTGELFF
medium-sized	TRBD1	TRBJ1-1	TRBV27	TGTGCCAGCAGTCTTCAACAGGGGGTAGGGGTGGCTTTCTTT	CASSLQQGVGVAFF
few	NA	TRBJ1-1	TRBV7-2	TGTGCCAGCAGCTTAGGAGGGGCTGGCACTGAAGCTTTCTTT	CASSLGGAGTEAFF
NA	NA	TRBJ2-3	TRBV6-5	TGTGCCAGCAGAGTTCGCCACACAGATACGCAGTATTTT	CASRVRHTDTQYF
NA	TRBD2	TRBJ2-2	TRBV12-3/TRBV12-4	TGTGCCAGCAGTTTCTACCCAGGACTAGCGGGAGGGCGGGGCACCGGGGAGCTGTTTTTT	CASSFYPGLAGGRGTGELFF
few	NA	TRBJ1-3	TRBV9	TGTGCCAGCAGCGTGACGTCCGGGGGTTCTGGAAACACCATATATTTT	CASSVTSGGSGNTIYF
NA	NA	TRBJ2-7	TRBV7-7	TGTGCCAGCAGCTACAGCCCAGGGTACGAGCAGTACTTC	CASSYSPGYEQYF
NA	NA	TRBJ1-3	TRBV7-2	TGTGCCAGCAGCTTAGGACCCGGGCCGCAAGGAAACACCATATATTTT	CASSLGPGPQGNTIYF
few	NA	TRBJ2-3	TRBV10-3	TGTGCCATCAGTGAGAATGGGAGATCCCCAGATACGCAGTATTTT	CAISENGRSPDTQYF
many	TRBD1	TRBJ2-7	TRBV29-1	TGCAGCGTCCGCGGACAGGGGGTTAAGCAGTACTTC	CSVRGQGVKQYF
NA	TRBD1	TRBJ2-1	TRBV5-5	TGTGCCAGCAGCGGAATTCAGGGGGCGGTTAATGAGCAGTTCTTC	CASSGIQGAVNEQFF
once	TRBD1	TRBJ2-6	TRBV19	TGTGCCAGTAGTACCACCGGGACAGGGGGCCCTGGGGCCAACGTCCTGACTTTC	CASSTTGTGGPGANVLTF
NA	NA	TRBJ1-5	TRBV7-2	TGTGCCAGCAGCGCCACCGGGACAAGAAGCAATCAGCCCCAGCATTTT	CASSATGTRSNQPQHF
many	TRBD1	TRBJ1-1	TRBV7-9	TGTGCCAGCACCCCCCCAGGGGGCTTCACTGAAGCTTTCTTT	CASTPPGGFTEAFF
few	NA	TRBJ1-3	TRBV29-1	TGCAGCGTTGAAGATGGCGGGGCTGGAAACACCATATATTTT	CSVEDGGAGNTIYF
many	TRBD2	TRBJ2-3	TRBV20-1	TGCATGCCGGGCGGGGGGAGAGGAGATACGCAGTATTTT	CMPGGGRGDTQYF